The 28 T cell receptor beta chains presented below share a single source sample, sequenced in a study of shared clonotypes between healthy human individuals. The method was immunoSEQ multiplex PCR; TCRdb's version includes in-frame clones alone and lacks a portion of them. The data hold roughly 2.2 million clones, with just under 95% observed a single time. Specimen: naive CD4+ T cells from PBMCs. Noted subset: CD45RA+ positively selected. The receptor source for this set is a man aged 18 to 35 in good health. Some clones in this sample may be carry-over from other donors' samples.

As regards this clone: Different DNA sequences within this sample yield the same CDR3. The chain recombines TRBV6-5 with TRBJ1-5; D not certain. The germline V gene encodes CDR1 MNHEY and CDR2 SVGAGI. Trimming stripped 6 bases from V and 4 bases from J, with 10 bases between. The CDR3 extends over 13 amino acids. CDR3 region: CASRPNSNQPQHF. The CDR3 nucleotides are TGTGCCAGCAGACCAAACTCTAATCAGCCCCAGCATTTT.

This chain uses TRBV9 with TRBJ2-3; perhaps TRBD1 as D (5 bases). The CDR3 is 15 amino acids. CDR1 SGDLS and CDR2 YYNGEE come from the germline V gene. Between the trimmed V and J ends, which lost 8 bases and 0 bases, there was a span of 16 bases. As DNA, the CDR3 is TGTGCCAGTAATAGGTTAGGGGTTAGCACAGATACGCAGTATTTT. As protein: CASNRLGVSTDTQYF.

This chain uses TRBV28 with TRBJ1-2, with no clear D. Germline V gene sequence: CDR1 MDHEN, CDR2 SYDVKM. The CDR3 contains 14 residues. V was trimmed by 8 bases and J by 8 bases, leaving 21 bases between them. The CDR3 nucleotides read TGTGCCAGCGTCGGCAGCCAAAGCCGAGGGGGCTACACCTTC. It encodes CASVGSQSRGGYTF.

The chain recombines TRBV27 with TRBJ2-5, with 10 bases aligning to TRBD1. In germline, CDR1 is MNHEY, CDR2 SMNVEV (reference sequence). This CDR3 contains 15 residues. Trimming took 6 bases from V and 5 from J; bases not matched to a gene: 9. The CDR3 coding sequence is TGTGCCAGCAGCTTCGGGACAGGGGCATGGGAGACCCAGTACTTC. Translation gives CASSFGTGAWETQYF.

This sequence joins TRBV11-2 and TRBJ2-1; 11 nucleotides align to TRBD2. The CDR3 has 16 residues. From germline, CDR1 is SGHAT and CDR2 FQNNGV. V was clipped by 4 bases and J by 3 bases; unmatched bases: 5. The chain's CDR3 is CASSWRLAGIYNEQFF. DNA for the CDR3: TGTGCCAGCAGCTGGAGACTAGCGGGAATCTACAATGAGCAGTTCTTC. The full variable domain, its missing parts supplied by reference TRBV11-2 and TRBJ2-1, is EAGVAQSPRYKIIEKRQSVAFWCNPISGHATLYWYQQILGQGPKLLIQFQNNGVVDDSQLPKDRFSAERLKGVDSTLKIQPAKLEDSAVYLCASSWRLAGIYNEQFFGPGTRLTVL.

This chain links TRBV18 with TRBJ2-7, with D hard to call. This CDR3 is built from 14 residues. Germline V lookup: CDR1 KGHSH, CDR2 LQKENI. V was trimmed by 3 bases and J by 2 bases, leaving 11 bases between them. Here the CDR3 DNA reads TGTGCCAGCTCACCCACCCGAGGCCCCTACGAGCAGTACTTC. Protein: CASSPTRGPYEQYF.

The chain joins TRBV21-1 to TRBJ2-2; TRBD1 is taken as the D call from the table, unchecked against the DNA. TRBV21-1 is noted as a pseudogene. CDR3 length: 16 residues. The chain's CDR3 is CASSKGGQLNTGELFF. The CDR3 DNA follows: TGTGCCAGCAGCAAAGGTGGGCAGCTGAACACCGGGGAGCTGTTTTTT.

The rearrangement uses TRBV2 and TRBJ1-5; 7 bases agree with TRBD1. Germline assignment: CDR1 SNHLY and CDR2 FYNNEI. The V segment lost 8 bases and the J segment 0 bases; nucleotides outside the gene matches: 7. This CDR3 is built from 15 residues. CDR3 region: CASSTGRYSNQPQHF. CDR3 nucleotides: TGTGCCAGCTCGACAGGGAGATATAGCAATCAGCCCCAGCATTTT.

This chain's CDR3 is CASSQPGQDNEKLFF. CDR3 sequence (DNA): TGTGCCAGCTCACAACCGGGACAGGATAATGAAAAACTGTTTTTT. The chain combines TRBV18 with TRBJ1-4, with TRBD1 identical over 8 bases. Trimming removed 4 bases from V and 4 bases from J; junction bases left unmatched: 5. The CDR3 covers 15 residues. CDR1 and CDR2 from the germline V gene are KGHSH and LQKENI.

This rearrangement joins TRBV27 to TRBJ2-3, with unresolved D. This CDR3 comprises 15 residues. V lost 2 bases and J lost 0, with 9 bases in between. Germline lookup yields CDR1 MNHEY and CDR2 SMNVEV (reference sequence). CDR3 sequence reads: CASSLMRLSTDTQYF. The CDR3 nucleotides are TGTGCCAGCAGTTTAATGCGCTTGAGCACAGATACGCAGTATTTT.

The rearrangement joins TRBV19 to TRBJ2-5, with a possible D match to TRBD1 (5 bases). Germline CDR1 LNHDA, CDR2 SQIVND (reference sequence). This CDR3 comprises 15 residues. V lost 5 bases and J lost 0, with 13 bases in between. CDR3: CASSGVGQNQETQYF. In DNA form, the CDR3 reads TGTGCCAGTAGTGGGGTGGGGCAGAACCAAGAGACCCAGTACTTC. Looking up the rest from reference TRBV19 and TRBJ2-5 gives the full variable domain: DGGITQSPKYLFRKEGQNVTLSCEQNLNHDAMYWYRQDPGQGLRLIYYSQIVNDFQKGDIAEGYSVSREKKESFPLTVTSAQKNPTAFYLCASSGVGQNQETQYFGPGTRLLVL.

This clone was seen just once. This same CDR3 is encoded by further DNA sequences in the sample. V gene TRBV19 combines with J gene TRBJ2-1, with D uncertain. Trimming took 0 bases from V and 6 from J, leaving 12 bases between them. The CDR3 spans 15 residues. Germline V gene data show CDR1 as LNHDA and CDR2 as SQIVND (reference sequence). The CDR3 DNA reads TGTGCCAGTAGTATAGATCGGATTCTTCGCAATGAGCAGTTCTTC. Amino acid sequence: CASSIDRILRNEQFF.

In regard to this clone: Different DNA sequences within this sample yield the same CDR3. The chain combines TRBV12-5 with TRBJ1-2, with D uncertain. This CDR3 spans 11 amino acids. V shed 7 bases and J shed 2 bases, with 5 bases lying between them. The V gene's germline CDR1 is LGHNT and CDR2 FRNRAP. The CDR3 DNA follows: TGTGCTAGTGCCGGGAACTATGGCTACACCTTC. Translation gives CASAGNYGYTF.

This CDR3 reads CASSSVGTGIQETQYF. The DNA of the CDR3 is TGTGCCAGCAGCTCGGTAGGGACAGGGATACAAGAGACCCAGTACTTC. The genes are TRBV5-5 and TRBJ2-5; 9 bases are a match to TRBD1. The CDR3 sequence is 16 residues long. Germline CDR1 is SGHKS and CDR2 is YYEKEE (reference sequence). The junction had 8 bases not matched to a gene; V was cut back by 3 bases and J by 2 bases.

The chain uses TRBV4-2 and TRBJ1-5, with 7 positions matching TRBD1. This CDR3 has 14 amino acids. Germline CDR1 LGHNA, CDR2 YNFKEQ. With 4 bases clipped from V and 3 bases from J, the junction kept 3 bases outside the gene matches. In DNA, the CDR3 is TGTGCCAGCAGCCCGGGACAGACCAATCAGCCCCAGCATTTT. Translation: CASSPGQTNQPQHF.

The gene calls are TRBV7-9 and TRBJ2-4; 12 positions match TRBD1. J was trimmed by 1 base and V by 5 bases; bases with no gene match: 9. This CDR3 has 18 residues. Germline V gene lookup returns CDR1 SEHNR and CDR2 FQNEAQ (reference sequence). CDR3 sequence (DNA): TGTGCCAGCAGCCCGGGGACAGGGGGCATGGGGGCCAAAAACATTCAGTACTTC. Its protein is CASSPGTGGMGAKNIQYF.

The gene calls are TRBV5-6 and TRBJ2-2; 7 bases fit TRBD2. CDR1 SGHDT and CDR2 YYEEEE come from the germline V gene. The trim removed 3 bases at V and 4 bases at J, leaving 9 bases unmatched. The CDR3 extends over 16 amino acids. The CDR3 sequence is CASSSWGGGSTGELFF. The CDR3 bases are TGTGCCAGCAGCTCCTGGGGGGGAGGATCCACCGGGGAGCTGTTTTTT.

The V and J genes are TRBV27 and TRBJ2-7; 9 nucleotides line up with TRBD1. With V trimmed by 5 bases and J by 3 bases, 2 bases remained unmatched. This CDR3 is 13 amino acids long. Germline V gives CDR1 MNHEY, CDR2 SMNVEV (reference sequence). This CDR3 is CASSGQGFYEQYF. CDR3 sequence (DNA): TGTGCCAGCAGTGGACAGGGGTTCTACGAGCAGTACTTC.

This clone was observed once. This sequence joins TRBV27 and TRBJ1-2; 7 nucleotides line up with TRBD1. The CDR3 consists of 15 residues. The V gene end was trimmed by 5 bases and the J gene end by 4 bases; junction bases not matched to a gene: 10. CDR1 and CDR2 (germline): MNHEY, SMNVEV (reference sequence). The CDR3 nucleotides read TGTGCCAGCAGTCGGATTCCACAGGGGATCTATGGCTACACCTTC. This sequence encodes CASSRIPQGIYGYTF.

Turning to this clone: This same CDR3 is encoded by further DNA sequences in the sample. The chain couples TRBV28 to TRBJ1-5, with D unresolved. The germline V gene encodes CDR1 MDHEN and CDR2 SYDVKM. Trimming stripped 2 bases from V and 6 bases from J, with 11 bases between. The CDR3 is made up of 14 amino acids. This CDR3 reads CASSLPGSGQPQHF. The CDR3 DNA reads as TGTGCCAGCAGTTTACCGGGATCCGGTCAGCCCCAGCATTTT.

The CDR3 coding sequence is TGTGCCAGCAGTCCCGGACACACCTACGAGCAGTACTTC. Encoded protein: CASSPGHTYEQYF. The chain recombines TRBV28 with TRBJ2-7; a possible D gene is TRBD1 (5 bases). The CDR3 spans 13 residues. CDR1 is MDHEN and CDR2 is SYDVKM in the germline V gene. Trimming removed 5 bases from V and 2 bases from J, with 10 bases in between.

This CDR3 is CASSQDRPERGIGFGEQYF. CDR3 coding DNA: TGCGCCAGCAGCCAAGATAGACCTGAACGTGGCATAGGGTTTGGGGAGCAGTACTTC. The J gene is TRBJ2-7, the V gene TRBV4-1; D is undetermined. This CDR3 spans 19 amino acids. Germline V gene sequence: CDR1 MGHRA, CDR2 YSYEKL. The V gene lost 0 bases and the J gene lost 7 bases, with 28 bases spanning the gap.

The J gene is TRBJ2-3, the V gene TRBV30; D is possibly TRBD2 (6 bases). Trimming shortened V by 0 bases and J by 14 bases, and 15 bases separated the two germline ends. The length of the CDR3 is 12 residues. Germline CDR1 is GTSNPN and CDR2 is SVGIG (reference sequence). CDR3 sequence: CAWSVLGGIGYF. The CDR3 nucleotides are TGTGCCTGGAGTGTACTGGGCGGGATCGGGTATTTT.

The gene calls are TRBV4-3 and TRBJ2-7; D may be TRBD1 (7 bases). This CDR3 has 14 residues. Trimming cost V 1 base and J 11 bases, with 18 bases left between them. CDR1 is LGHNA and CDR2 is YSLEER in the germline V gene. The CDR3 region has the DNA TGCGCCAGCAGCCAAGTTCCTCCCTCCAGGGGGGAGTACTTC. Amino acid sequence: CASSQVPPSRGEYF.

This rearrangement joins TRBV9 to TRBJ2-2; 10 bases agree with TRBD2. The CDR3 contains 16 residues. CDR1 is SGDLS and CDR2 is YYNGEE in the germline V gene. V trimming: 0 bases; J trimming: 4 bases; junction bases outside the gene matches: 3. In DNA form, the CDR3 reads TGTGCCAGCAGCGTAGCGACTAGCGGGTTCACCGGGGAGCTGTTTTTT. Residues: CASSVATSGFTGELFF. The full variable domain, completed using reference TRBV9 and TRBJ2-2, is DSGVTQTPKHLITATGQRVTLRCSPRSGDLSVYWYQQSLDQGLQFLIQYYNGEERAKGNILERFSAQQFPDLHSELNLSSLELGDSALYFCASSVATSGFTGELFFGEGSRLTVL.

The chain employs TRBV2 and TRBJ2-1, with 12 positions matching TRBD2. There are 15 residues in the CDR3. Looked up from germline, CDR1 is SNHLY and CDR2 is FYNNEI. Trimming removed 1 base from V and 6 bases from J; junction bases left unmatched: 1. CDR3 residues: CASSEELAGGNEQFF. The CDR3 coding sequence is TGTGCCAGCAGTGAAGAACTAGCGGGAGGCAATGAGCAGTTCTTC.

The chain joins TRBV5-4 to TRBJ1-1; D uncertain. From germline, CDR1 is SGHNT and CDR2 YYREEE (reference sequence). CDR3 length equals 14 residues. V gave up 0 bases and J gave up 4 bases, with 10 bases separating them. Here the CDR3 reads CASSLDRVSTEAFF. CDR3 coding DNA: TGTGCCAGCAGCTTGGACCGGGTTAGCACTGAAGCTTTCTTT.

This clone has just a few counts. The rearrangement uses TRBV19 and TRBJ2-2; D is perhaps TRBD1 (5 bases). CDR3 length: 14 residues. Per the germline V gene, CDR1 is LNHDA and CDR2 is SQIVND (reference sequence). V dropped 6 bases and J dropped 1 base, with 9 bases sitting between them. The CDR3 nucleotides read TGTGCCAGTAGGCGACAGCTGAACACCGGGGAGCTGTTTTTT. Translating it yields CASRRQLNTGELFF.